The 32 T cell receptor beta chains in this list originate from one sample, sequenced in a study of cytomegalovirus exposure and HLA in healthy donors. Here immunoSEQ multiplex PCR was the method, and the copy in TCRdb shows in-frame clones only, minus some. The sample consists of around 300,000 clones, 85% to 90% of them appearing once. The source material was PBMCs. These receptors came from a woman younger than 35 in good health and CMV-seronegative.

This chain joins TRBV10-1 and TRBJ2-7, with 12 bases fitting TRBD2. CDR3 length: 16 residues. After removal of 5 bases from V and 4 bases from J, the junction contained 9 bases not matched to a gene. Germline lookup yields CDR1 WNHNN and CDR2 SYGVQD (reference sequence). For the CDR3, the DNA is TGCGCCAGCAGTTCCTCAACTAGCGGGAGGTTATACGAGCAGTACTTC. Its protein is CASSSSTSGRLYEQYF.

CDR3 in DNA: TGTGCCAGCAGGGGGGCGACAGGGGTTCGGGGCCAAGAGACCCAGTACTTC. This translates into CASRGATGVRGQETQYF. This rearrangement joins TRBV28 to TRBJ2-5; 8 bases line up with TRBD1. The CDR3 is 17 residues long. The V gene end was trimmed by 6 bases and the J gene end by 1 base; junction bases not matched to a gene: 13. Per germline, CDR1 MDHEN and CDR2 SYDVKM.

In nucleotides, the CDR3 is TGTGCCAGCAGCTCCGGGGGTAGTCAGCACGAGCAGTACTTC. Protein product: CASSSGGSQHEQYF. V usage is TRBV7-3 and J usage is TRBJ2-7, with D maybe TRBD2 (6 bases). The V and J ends lost 4 bases and 5 bases respectively, with 15 bases between them. CDR3 length: 14 amino acids. Germline V gene data show CDR1 as SGHTA and CDR2 as FQGTGA. Full variable domain (rest looked up from reference TRBV7-3 and TRBJ2-7): GAGVSQTPSNKVTEKGKYVELRCDPISGHTALYWYRQSLGQGPEFLIYFQGTGAADDSGLPNDRFFAVRPEGSVSTLKIQRTERGDSAVYLCASSSGGSQHEQYFGPGTRLTVT.

The chain has TRBV9 and TRBJ1-5, with unresolved D. Germline values: CDR1 SGDLS, CDR2 YYNGEE. The V gene lost 4 bases and the J gene lost 12 bases, with 11 bases spanning the gap. This CDR3 has 11 residues. CDR3 loop: CASSRRWNQHF. CDR3 bases: TGTGCCAGCAGCCGGAGATGGAACCAGCATTTT.

The CDR3 here is CASQNEGPANYGYTF. CDR3 nucleotides: TGCGCCAGCCAGAACGAGGGCCCAGCTAACTATGGCTACACCTTC. V gene TRBV5-1 combines with J gene TRBJ1-2; no firm D call. The V and J ends lost 7 bases and 0 bases respectively, with 16 bases between them. The CDR3 sequence is 15 residues long. Germline CDR1 and CDR2: SGHRS and YFSETQ.

The rearrangement uses TRBV27 and TRBJ2-5; TRBD2 aligns across 7 bases. This CDR3 region has 19 residues. Germline V gives CDR1 MNHEY, CDR2 SMNVEV (reference sequence). V lost 6 bases and J lost 2; bases outside the gene matches: 21. The CDR3 region has the DNA TGTGCCAGCAGCCTATATAGCCCCTCTAAAAGACTAGCTCAAGAGACCCAGTACTTC. Its protein product is CASSLYSPSKRLAQETQYF.

The chain is built from TRBV19 and TRBJ2-2, with TRBD2 matching over 12 bases. J was trimmed by 0 bases and V by 5 bases; bases with no gene match: 7. Germline V CDR1 and CDR2: LNHDA, SQIVND (reference sequence). The CDR3 has 18 amino acids. CDR3 region: CASSQLGLAGANTGELFF. Here the CDR3 DNA reads TGTGCCAGTAGTCAATTGGGACTAGCGGGTGCGAACACCGGGGAGCTGTTTTTT.

The gene calls are TRBV27 and TRBJ2-1; 7 bases are a match to TRBD1. V gave up 3 bases and J gave up 9 bases; unmatched junction bases: 17. Per the germline V gene, CDR1 is MNHEY and CDR2 is SMNVEV (reference sequence). This CDR3 comprises 17 residues. The CDR3 DNA follows: TGTGCCAGCAGTTTCCGGAGCAGGGGGACAACCGCCATTGAGCAGTTCTTC. Translation gives CASSFRSRGTTAIEQFF.

The J gene is TRBJ2-1, the V gene TRBV6-5; D may be TRBD1 (7 bases). The CDR3 covers 13 residues. Germline V gene sequence: CDR1 MNHEY, CDR2 SVGAGI. Trimming cost V 6 bases and J 8 bases, with 14 bases left between them. The CDR3 protein is CASSRQGGYEQFF. Written as DNA, the CDR3 is TGTGCCAGCAGCCGCCAGGGGGGATATGAGCAGTTCTTC.

The J gene is TRBJ2-3, the V gene TRBV30; 9 nucleotides align to TRBD2. Trimming at V came to 0 bases and at J to 6 bases, leaving 13 bases not matched to a gene. This CDR3 spans 17 amino acids. Germline-derived CDR1 and CDR2 are GTSNPN and SVGIG (reference sequence). This chain's CDR3 is CAWSVRRLAEDVDTQYF. CDR3 nucleotide sequence: TGTGCCTGGAGTGTACGGCGACTAGCGGAGGACGTGGATACGCAGTATTTT.

The genes are TRBV5-4 and TRBJ2-7, with 7 bases identical to TRBD2. The V gene end was trimmed by 3 bases and the J gene end by 3 bases; junction bases not matched to a gene: 0. From germline, CDR1 is SGHNT and CDR2 YYREEE (reference sequence). This CDR3 is built from 12 residues. In nucleotides, the CDR3 is TGTGCCAGCAGCTGGGGGGGCTACGAGCAGTACTTC. Its translation is CASSWGGYEQYF.

The chain combines TRBV4-1 with TRBJ2-7, with 12 nucleotides matching TRBD2. This CDR3 is built from 16 residues. Germline CDR1 is MGHRA and CDR2 is YSYEKL. Unmatched junction bases numbered 4, after V lost 1 base and J lost 3 bases. The CDR3 protein is CASSQAATSGSYEQYF. Written as DNA, the CDR3 is TGCGCCAGCAGCCAAGCCGCGACTAGCGGGAGCTACGAGCAGTACTTC.

This sequence joins TRBV6-5 and TRBJ1-1; 9 bases align to TRBD1. Per germline, CDR1 MNHEY and CDR2 SVGAGI. V shed 2 bases, J shed 3 bases, and the junction held 4 bases outside the gene matches. This CDR3 contains 15 residues. CDR3 amino acids: CASSYGDRDYTEAFF. CDR3 nucleotides: TGTGCCAGCAGTTACGGGGACAGGGACTACACTGAAGCTTTCTTT.

This clone has only one observation. The V and J genes are TRBV6-5 and TRBJ2-5; TRBD1 matches at 9 bases. Germline V gene lookup returns CDR1 MNHEY and CDR2 SVGAGI. The junction had 9 bases not matched to a gene; V was cut back by 11 bases and J by 5 bases. CDR3 length: 13 residues. The CDR3 reads CAAATGGYETQYF. DNA of the CDR3: TGTGCCGCAGCTACAGGGGGCTATGAGACCCAGTACTTC.

The chain has TRBV6-6 and TRBJ2-1; TRBD1 agrees at 9 bases. The V gene's germline CDR1 is MNHNY and CDR2 SVGAGI (reference sequence). The length of the CDR3 is 16 residues. V was pared by 0 bases and J by 2 bases, with 2 bases of the junction left unmatched. The CDR3 spells CASSYSRDRAYNEQFF. The CDR3, as DNA: TGTGCCAGCAGTTACTCGCGGGACAGGGCCTACAATGAGCAGTTCTTC.

The J gene is TRBJ2-3, the V gene TRBV2; D may be TRBD2 (5 bases). The V end lost 1 base, the J end lost 1 base, and 15 bases lay between the germline ends. The CDR3 extends over 17 amino acids. From germline, CDR1 is SNHLY and CDR2 FYNNEI. CDR3 amino acids: CASSEERLSWGTDTQYF. The CDR3 DNA is TGTGCCAGCAGTGAAGAGCGGCTGTCATGGGGCACAGATACGCAGTATTTT.

This rearrangement joins TRBV6-5 to TRBJ2-3; D uncertain. CDR1 and CDR2 from the germline V gene are MNHEY and SVGAGI. The CDR3 consists of 13 residues. Between the trimmed V and J ends, which lost 6 bases and 2 bases, there was a span of 9 bases. CDR3 sequence (DNA): TGTGCCAGCAGGCGAGTCTACACAGATACGCAGTATTTT. This sequence encodes CASRRVYTDTQYF.

The table lists this clone with a count of one. The V gene is TRBV2, the J gene TRBJ1-1; 9 nucleotides agree with TRBD1. The CDR3 runs 12 residues. The germline CDR1 and CDR2 sequences are SNHLY and FYNNEI. V lost 10 bases to trimming and J lost 8 bases; unmatched junction nucleotides: 8. DNA of the CDR3: TGTGCCACCGGACAGGGGATTTCAGAAGCTTTCTTT. It encodes CATGQGISEAFF.

The rearrangement links TRBV19 to TRBJ1-6, with D unclear. The CDR3 sequence is 14 residues long. Germline-derived CDR1 and CDR2 are LNHDA and SQIVND (reference sequence). V was pared by 1 base and J by 8 bases, with 9 bases between. CDR3 DNA: TGTGCCAGTAGTATAGTTGGTAGAGATTCACCCCTCCACTTT. The encoded protein is CASSIVGRDSPLHF.

V gene TRBV5-4 combines with J gene TRBJ2-2, with 7 bases lining up with TRBD2. CDR3 length: 15 amino acids. Germline CDR1 reads SGHNT; CDR2 reads YYREEE (reference sequence). After removal of 6 bases from V and 7 bases from J, the junction contained 12 bases not matched to a gene. The CDR3 nucleotides are TGTGCCAGCACAAGGAGTCTTGGGGAGGGCGGGGAGCTGTTTTTT. Its translation: CASTRSLGEGGELFF.

This chain connects TRBV14 to TRBJ2-7; 9 bases agree with TRBD2. CDR1 and CDR2 (germline): SGHDN, FVKESK. Trimming cost V 0 bases and J 2 bases; bases outside gene matches: 8. The CDR3 has 17 residues. The CDR3 loop reads CASSQDFSLAGTYEQYF. The CDR3 DNA reads as TGTGCCAGCAGCCAAGATTTCTCTCTAGCGGGGACCTACGAGCAGTACTTC.

This clone was recorded only once. V is TRBV2 and J is TRBJ2-7; TRBD2 aligns across 13 bases. V dropped 7 bases and J dropped 4; count of bases not matched to a gene: 10. This CDR3 has 16 amino acids. Looked up from germline, CDR1 is SNHLY and CDR2 is FYNNEI. As DNA, the CDR3 is TGTGCCAGCACCGAATCGGGACTAGCGGGGCGTTACGAGCAGTACTTC. Translating gives CASTESGLAGRYEQYF. Looking up the rest from reference TRBV2 and TRBJ2-7 gives the full variable domain: EPEVTQTPSHQVTQMGQEVILRCVPISNHLYFYWYRQILGQKVEFLVSFYNNEISEKSEIFDDQFSVERPDGSNFTLKIRSTKLEDSAMYFCASTESGLAGRYEQYFGPGTRLTVT.

This rearrangement joins TRBV4-3 to TRBJ2-2, with D perhaps matching TRBD1 (5 bases). V dropped 0 bases and J dropped 0 bases, with 8 bases sitting between them. Germline assignment: CDR1 LGHNA and CDR2 YSLEER. This CDR3 spans 16 amino acids. The CDR3 is CASSQEIRANTGELFF. In DNA form, the CDR3 reads TGCGCCAGCAGCCAAGAAATCAGGGCGAACACCGGGGAGCTGTTTTTT.

V and J are TRBV27 and TRBJ2-1; D is undetermined. This CDR3 region has 13 residues. Deletions cut 1 base from V and 7 bases from J, with 8 bases between. The germline V gene has CDR1 MNHEY and CDR2 SMNVEV (reference sequence). The CDR3 coding sequence is TGTGCCAGCAGTTTATTTCTAGGTAATGAGCAGTTCTTC. Protein product: CASSLFLGNEQFF.

This rearrangement joins TRBV6-4 to TRBJ1-1, with no clear D. The CDR3 has 14 amino acids. Deletions cut 0 bases from V and 10 bases from J, with 15 bases between. Germline CDR1 MRHNA, CDR2 SNTAGT. The chain's CDR3 is CASSDSFGSSSAFF. As DNA, the CDR3 is TGTGCCAGCAGTGACTCCTTCGGGTCTTCGTCAGCTTTCTTT.

V gene TRBV18 combines with J gene TRBJ2-7, with 9 bases matching TRBD1. This CDR3 has 16 residues. Per germline, CDR1 KGHSH and CDR2 LQKENI. V was pared by 2 bases and J by 4 bases, with 9 bases of the junction left unmatched. This chain's CDR3 is CASSPGPGQGGYEQYF. CDR3 bases: TGTGCCAGCTCACCAGGTCCGGGACAGGGTGGGTACGAGCAGTACTTC.

This chain connects TRBV2 to TRBJ1-3; D gene ambiguous. Trimming left V 4 bases short and J 3 bases short, with 13 bases between. Germline V gene lookup returns CDR1 SNHLY and CDR2 FYNNEI. This CDR3 has 15 amino acids. This CDR3 is CASSAWRVDGNTIYF. CDR3 bases: TGTGCCAGCAGTGCATGGCGGGTGGATGGAAACACCATATATTTT.

The rearrangement links TRBV7-8 to TRBJ2-1; D may be TRBD1 (5 bases). Germline loops: CDR1 SGHVS, CDR2 FQNEAQ. V was trimmed by 1 base and J by 6 bases, leaving 7 bases between them. The CDR3 sequence is 13 residues long. The DNA of the CDR3 is TGTGCCAGCAGCTTAGGCAGGGCCAATGAGCAGTTCTTC. This codes for CASSLGRANEQFF.

The chain couples TRBV9 to TRBJ2-7, with D possibly TRBD2 on 5 matching bases. Germline CDR1 is SGDLS and CDR2 is YYNGEE. Trimming stripped 7 bases from V and 6 bases from J, with 14 bases between. CDR3 length: 12 amino acids. The CDR3 DNA is TGTGCCAGCGGGGTGGGAGATCGCGAGCAGTACTTC. Amino acids: CASGVGDREQYF.

The rearrangement uses TRBV18 and TRBJ1-3; D ambiguous. CDR1 is KGHSH, CDR2 LQKENI, per germline. This CDR3 contains 12 residues. V lost 3 bases and J 3 bases, leaving 3 bases between the germline ends. In DNA, the CDR3 is TGTGCCAGCTCACCGAGTGGAAACACCATATATTTT. This sequence encodes CASSPSGNTIYF.

This clone is a singleton in its sample. This chain links TRBV5-1 with TRBJ1-1; the D is unclear. V was trimmed by 4 bases and J by 1 base, leaving 5 bases between them. This CDR3 is 12 amino acids long. The germline CDR1 and CDR2 sequences are SGHRS and YFSETQ. CDR3 residues: CASSSSNTEAFF. In DNA, the CDR3 is TGCGCCAGCAGCAGCTCGAACACTGAAGCTTTCTTT.

This clone is a singleton in its sample. The rearrangement joins TRBV6-5 to TRBJ1-5; maybe TRBD1 (6 bases). CDR3 length: 15 amino acids. Trimming stripped 2 bases from V and 5 bases from J, with 13 bases between. Germline V gene lookup returns CDR1 MNHEY and CDR2 SVGAGI. CDR3 coding DNA: TGTGCCAGCAGTTACGGCAGGGGAAGGGATCAGCCCCAGCATTTT. Translation: CASSYGRGRDQPQHF.